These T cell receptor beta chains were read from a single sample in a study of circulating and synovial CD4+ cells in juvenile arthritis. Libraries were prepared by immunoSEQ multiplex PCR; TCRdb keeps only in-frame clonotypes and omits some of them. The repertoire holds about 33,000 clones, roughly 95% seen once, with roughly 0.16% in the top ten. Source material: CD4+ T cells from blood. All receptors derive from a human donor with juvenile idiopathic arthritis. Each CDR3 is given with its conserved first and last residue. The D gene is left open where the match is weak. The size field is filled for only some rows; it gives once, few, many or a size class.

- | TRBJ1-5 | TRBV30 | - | CAWSLGENQPQHF | TGTGCCTGGAGTTTGGGAGAAAATCAGCCCCAGCATTTT
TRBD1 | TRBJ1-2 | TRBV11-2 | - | CASSLGGTGIQGGYTF | TGTGCCAGCAGCTTAGGCGGGACAGGGATTCAGGGTGGCTACACCTTC
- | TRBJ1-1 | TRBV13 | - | CASSPSVATEAFF | TGTGCCAGCAGCCCTTCAGTAGCCACTGAAGCTTTCTTT
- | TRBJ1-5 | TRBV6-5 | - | CASSRTGGNQPQHF | TGTGCCAGCAGCCGGACGGGGGGTAATCAGCCCCAGCATTTT
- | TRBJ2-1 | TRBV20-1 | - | CSATGWTEQFF | TGCAGTGCTACAGGATGGACAGAGCAGTTCTTC
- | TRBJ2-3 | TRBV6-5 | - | CASSSGHSQYF | TGTGCCAGCAGTTCTGGACACTCGCAGTATTTT
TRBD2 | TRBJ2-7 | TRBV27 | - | CASSLRREGRYEQYF | TGTGCCAGCAGTTTAAGGCGGGAGGGCCGCTACGAGCAGTACTTC
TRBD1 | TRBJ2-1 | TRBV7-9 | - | CASSLWVRGSSYNEQFF | TGTGCCAGCAGCTTATGGGTCAGGGGGAGCTCCTACAATGAGCAGTTCTTC
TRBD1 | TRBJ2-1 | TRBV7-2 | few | CASSRTGEGYNEQFF | TGTGCCAGCAGCCGGACAGGGGAGGGGTACAATGAGCAGTTCTTC
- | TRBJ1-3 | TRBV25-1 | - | CASTHGGLGSGNTIYF | TGTGCCAGCACCCATGGGGGGTTGGGCTCTGGAAACACCATATATTTT
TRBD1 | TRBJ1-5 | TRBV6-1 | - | CASSAGDRGSLSNQPQHF | TGTGCCAGCAGTGCGGGGGACAGGGGCTCTTTAAGCAATCAGCCCCAGCATTTT
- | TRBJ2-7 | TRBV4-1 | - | CASSQDTYDEQYF | TGCGCCAGCAGCCAAGATACCTACGACGAGCAGTACTTC
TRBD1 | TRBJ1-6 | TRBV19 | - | CASGQGDNSPLHF | TGTGCCAGTGGACAGGGGGACAATTCACCCCTCCACTTT
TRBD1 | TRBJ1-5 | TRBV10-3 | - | CAISEGATGGNQPQHF | TGTGCCATCAGTGAGGGGGCAACAGGGGGCAATCAGCCCCAGCATTTT
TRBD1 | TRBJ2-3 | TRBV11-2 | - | CASRLTGQEGTDTQYF | TGTGCCAGCAGATTAACGGGACAGGAAGGCACAGATACGCAGTATTTT
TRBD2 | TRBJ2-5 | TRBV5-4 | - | CASSRGLAGGLGETQYF | TGTGCCAGCAGCCGAGGACTAGCGGGGGGTTTAGGAGAGACCCAGTACTTC
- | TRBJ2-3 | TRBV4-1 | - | CASSQEGGGGDTQYF | TGCGCCAGCAGCCAAGAGGGGGGAGGTGGAGATACGCAGTATTTT
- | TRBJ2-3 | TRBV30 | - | CAWEDGNGADTQYF | TGTGCCTGGGAAGACGGCAACGGGGCAGATACGCAGTATTTT
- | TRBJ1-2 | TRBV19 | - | CASSPMGGGFYGYTF | TGTGCCAGTAGTCCCATGGGAGGAGGGTTCTATGGCTACACCTTC
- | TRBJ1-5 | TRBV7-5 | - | CVRSQGGVSNQPQHF | TGTGTCAGAAGTCAAGGGGGGGTTAGCAATCAGCCCCAGCATTTT
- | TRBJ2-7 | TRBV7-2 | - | CASSFRVAEQYF | TGTGCCAGCAGCTTCAGGGTCGCCGAGCAGTACTTC
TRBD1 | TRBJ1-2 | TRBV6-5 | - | CASSYLDRAHYGYTF | TGTGCCAGCAGTTATCTCGACAGGGCTCACTATGGCTACACCTTC
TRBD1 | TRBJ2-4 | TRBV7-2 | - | CASSLTTGALQYF | TGTGCCAGCAGCTTAACGACAGGGGCCCTTCAGTACTTC